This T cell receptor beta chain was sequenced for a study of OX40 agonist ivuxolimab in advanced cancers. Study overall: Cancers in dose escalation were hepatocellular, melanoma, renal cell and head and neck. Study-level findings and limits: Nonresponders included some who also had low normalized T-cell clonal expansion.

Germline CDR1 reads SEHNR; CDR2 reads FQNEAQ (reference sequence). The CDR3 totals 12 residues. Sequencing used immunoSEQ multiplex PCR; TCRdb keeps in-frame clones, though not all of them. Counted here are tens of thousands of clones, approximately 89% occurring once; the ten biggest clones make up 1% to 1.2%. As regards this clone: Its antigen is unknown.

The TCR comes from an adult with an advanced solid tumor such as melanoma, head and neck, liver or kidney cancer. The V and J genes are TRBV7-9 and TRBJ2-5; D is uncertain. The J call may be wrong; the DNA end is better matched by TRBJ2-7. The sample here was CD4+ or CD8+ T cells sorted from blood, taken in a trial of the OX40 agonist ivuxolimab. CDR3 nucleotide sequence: TGTGCCAGCAGCTTTAAGGGTTACGAGCAGTACTTC. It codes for CASSFKGYEQYF.